Each of the 26 T cell receptor beta chains below was sequenced from the same sample in a study of cytomegalovirus exposure and HLA in healthy donors. PCR was performed using 60 Vbeta and 13 Jbeta primers. Profiled with immunoSEQ multiplex PCR; TCRdb holds only in-frame clones, not every one. The sample records 35,000 to 45,000 clones, about four fifths being singletons. Sequenced: PBMCs. These receptors came from a woman aged 35 to 49 in good health and CMV-seronegative.

This rearrangement joins TRBV27 to TRBJ2-7; D might be TRBD1 (5 bases). Germline V CDR1 and CDR2: MNHEY, SMNVEV (reference sequence). This CDR3 contains 13 residues. Trimming stripped 3 bases from V and 2 bases from J, with 8 bases between. The CDR3 here is CASSFRDTYEQYF. CDR3 coding DNA: TGTGCCAGCAGTTTCAGGGATACCTACGAGCAGTACTTC.

This clone was found once. The chain joins TRBV15 to TRBJ2-5; 9 bases map to TRBD1. The CDR3 extends over 15 amino acids. V lost 1 base and J lost 5; bases outside the gene matches: 5. Germline assignment: CDR1 LNHNV and CDR2 YYDKDF (reference sequence). CDR3 sequence: CATSRVTGGYETQYF. CDR3 in DNA: TGTGCCACCAGCAGAGTGACAGGGGGTTATGAGACCCAGTACTTC.

The chain carries TRBV2 and TRBJ1-6; 10 bases are a match to TRBD1. This CDR3 has 14 amino acids. Germline V gives CDR1 SNHLY, CDR2 FYNNEI. The trim removed 6 bases at V and 5 bases at J, leaving 1 base unmatched. The DNA for the CDR3 is TGTGCCAGCAGGGGGACAGGGGATAATTCACCCCTCCACTTT. It translates to CASRGTGDNSPLHF. The whole variable domain, filled in from reference TRBV2 and TRBJ1-6, reads EPEVTQTPSHQVTQMGQEVILRCVPISNHLYFYWYRQILGQKVEFLVSFYNNEISEKSEIFDDQFSVERPDGSNFTLKIRSTKLEDSAMYFCASRGTGDNSPLHFGNGTRLTVT.

V gene TRBV5-1 combines with J gene TRBJ2-3; 8 positions agree with TRBD1. The CDR3 is made up of 12 amino acids. The germline V gene encodes CDR1 SGHRS and CDR2 YFSETQ. Trimming cost V 4 bases and J 13 bases; bases outside gene matches: 8. This chain's CDR3 is CASSPQGDSEYF. As DNA, the CDR3 is TGCGCCAGCAGCCCACAGGGGGACTCCGAGTATTTT.

V usage is TRBV5-1 and J usage is TRBJ1-1, with a possible D match to TRBD1 (5 bases). This CDR3 is built from 14 residues. V was trimmed by 1 base and J by 1 base, leaving 8 bases between them. Germline assignment: CDR1 SGHRS and CDR2 YFSETQ. CDR3 protein: CASSLQGGNTEAFF. In DNA form, the CDR3 reads TGCGCCAGCAGCTTGCAGGGAGGGAACACTGAAGCTTTCTTT.

This clone appeared a single time. This chain links TRBV7-9 with TRBJ1-4; D is possibly TRBD1 (6 bases). Germline CDR1 reads SEHNR; CDR2 reads FQNEAQ (reference sequence). This CDR3 spans 17 amino acids. V lost 4 bases to trimming and J lost 0 bases, with 15 bases between them. CDR3 sequence reads: CASSSPKGVATNEKLFF. CDR3 sequence (DNA): TGTGCCAGCAGCTCACCCAAGGGGGTAGCAACTAATGAAAAACTGTTTTTT.

The rearrangement uses TRBV6-5 and TRBJ1-5; D unclear. V was pared by 4 bases and J by 5 bases, with 15 bases between. CDR1 and CDR2 from the germline V gene are MNHEY and SVGAGI. CDR3 length: 15 amino acids. The CDR3 sequence: CASSSLGSGDQPQHF. The CDR3 bases are TGTGCCAGCAGTTCCCTCGGGTCCGGGGATCAGCCCCAGCATTTT.

The gene calls are TRBV29-1 and TRBJ2-7; 9 bases are a match to TRBD1. The V segment lost 6 bases and the J segment 3 bases; nucleotides outside the gene matches: 9. The CDR3 has 14 amino acids. Germline loops: CDR1 SQVTM, CDR2 ANQGSEA. CDR3 sequence (DNA): TGCAGCGTCGTCACCGGGACAGGGATCTACGAGCAGTACTTC. Translating gives CSVVTGTGIYEQYF.

The chain joins TRBV5-1 to TRBJ1-2, with TRBD1 matching 9 bases. V was clipped by 4 bases and J by 8 bases; unmatched bases: 6. Germline V gene lookup returns CDR1 SGHRS and CDR2 YFSETQ. The length of the CDR3 is 13 residues. The CDR3 spells CASSPTGGYGYTF. CDR3 nucleotide sequence: TGCGCCAGCAGCCCGACAGGGGGTTACGGCTACACCTTC.

V gene TRBV29-1 combines with J gene TRBJ2-2; 10 positions match TRBD2. The V segment lost 8 bases and the J segment 5 bases; nucleotides outside the gene matches: 8. Germline V gives CDR1 SQVTM, CDR2 ANQGSEA. The CDR3 sequence is 14 residues long. The CDR3 DNA sequence: TGCAGCCTTCCTGGACTAGCGGATACCGGGGAGCTGTTTTTT. This codes for CSLPGLADTGELFF.

The CDR3 bases are TGTGCCAGCAGCCAAGATCGGCAGGGCTCCACTGAAGCTTTCTTT. Translating gives CASSQDRQGSTEAFF. The rearrangement uses TRBV4-2 and TRBJ1-1; D might be TRBD1 (5 bases). Between the trimmed V and J ends, which lost 0 bases and 4 bases, there was a span of 12 bases. Germline CDR1 is LGHNA and CDR2 is YNFKEQ. This CDR3 contains 15 residues.

This chain joins TRBV11-1 and TRBJ2-3, with a possible D match to TRBD1 (7 bases). This CDR3 region has 17 residues. Germline V gene lookup returns CDR1 SGHAT and CDR2 FQDESV (reference sequence). V was shortened by 1 base and J by 2 bases, with 16 bases between the two germline ends. The CDR3 here is CASSLEVPGGLTDTQYF. Here the CDR3 DNA reads TGTGCCAGCAGCTTAGAGGTGCCAGGGGGGCTCACAGATACGCAGTATTTT. Full variable domain (missing parts from reference TRBV11-1 and TRBJ2-3): EAEVAQSPRYKITEKSQAVAFWCDPISGHATLYWYRQILGQGPELLVQFQDESVVDDSQLPKDRFSAERLKGVDSTLKIQPAELGDSAMYLCASSLEVPGGLTDTQYFGPGTRLTVL.

This clone showed up just a few times. The chain carries TRBV7-9 and TRBJ1-2, with D uncertain. Germline V gene data show CDR1 as SEHNR and CDR2 as FQNEAQ (reference sequence). V shed 2 bases and J shed 5 bases, with 6 bases lying between them. The CDR3 loop spans 12 amino acids. The CDR3 DNA reads as TGTGCCAGCAGCTTATCCGGGTATGGCTACACCTTC. Translating gives CASSLSGYGYTF.

The rearrangement uses TRBV29-1 and TRBJ1-1; D may be TRBD1 (6 bases). The CDR3 contains 13 residues. V lost 5 bases to trimming and J lost 1 base, with 11 bases between them. CDR1 is SQVTM, CDR2 ANQGSEA, per germline. CDR3: CSVRGQRNTEAFF. CDR3 DNA: TGCAGCGTTCGCGGACAGCGGAACACTGAAGCTTTCTTT.

V gene TRBV6-5 combines with J gene TRBJ2-1; 7 bases fit TRBD1. Trimming removed 2 bases from V and 9 bases from J; junction bases left unmatched: 7. Germline lookup yields CDR1 MNHEY and CDR2 SVGAGI. CDR3 length: 14 residues. CDR3 DNA sequence: TGTGCCAGCAGTTACGAGGCAGGGGGTATTGAGCAGTTCTTC. It encodes CASSYEAGGIEQFF.

V is TRBV15 and J is TRBJ1-2, with 8 bases identical to TRBD1. Germline CDR1 LNHNV, CDR2 YYDKDF (reference sequence). The CDR3 extends over 16 amino acids. With V trimmed by 4 bases and J by 0 bases, 7 bases remained unmatched. The CDR3 nucleotides read TGTGCCACCAGCACTTCGACAGGGGCGTCTAACTATGGCTACACCTTC. It is translated as CATSTSTGASNYGYTF.

The rearrangement joins TRBV7-6 to TRBJ2-5, with 8 bases that match TRBD1. Losses at the gene ends were 5 bases for V and 7 bases for J; bases not matched to a gene: 12. The CDR3 has 15 amino acids. The V gene's germline CDR1 is SGHVS and CDR2 FNYEAQ. In DNA, the CDR3 is TGTGCCAGCAGCCACACCGGGGACAGGCACCCGACCCAGTACTTC. Protein: CASSHTGDRHPTQYF.

The chain has TRBV29-1 and TRBJ1-1; possible D gene TRBD1, 5 bases. CDR1 is SQVTM, CDR2 ANQGSEA, per germline. CDR3 size: 14 residues. V was cut by 5 bases and J by 3 bases, with 16 bases left in between. In DNA, the CDR3 is TGCAGCGTTAAATCGAGACGGGGGGACACTGAAGCTTTCTTT. This gives the protein CSVKSRRGDTEAFF.

The chain joins TRBV6-4 to TRBJ1-5, with 7 nucleotides matching TRBD1. The V gene end was trimmed by 6 bases and the J gene end by 3 bases; junction bases not matched to a gene: 8. The germline V gene has CDR1 MRHNA and CDR2 SNTAGT. This CDR3 spans 15 amino acids. The CDR3 spells CASSATGEANQPQHF. The DNA of the CDR3 is TGTGCCAGCAGCGCTACAGGGGAAGCCAATCAGCCCCAGCATTTT.

This sequence joins TRBV27 and TRBJ2-1, with TRBD1 as a possible D gene (5 bases). The CDR3 is 13 amino acids. V was pared by 4 bases and J by 9 bases, with 13 bases between. Germline CDR1 is MNHEY and CDR2 is SMNVEV (reference sequence). CDR3 amino acids: CASSSQAVFEQFF. The DNA for the CDR3 is TGTGCCAGCAGTTCACAGGCGGTTTTTGAGCAGTTCTTC.

The chain carries TRBV5-5 and TRBJ2-7, with 8 bases matching TRBD1. The CDR3 is 15 amino acids. Germline trimming cut 5 bases from V and 2 bases from J; bases unmatched to any gene: 9. Germline assignment: CDR1 SGHKS and CDR2 YYEKEE (reference sequence). Written as DNA, the CDR3 is TGTGCCAGCAGTAAACATCAGGGGGCCCCCTACGAGCAGTACTTC. As protein: CASSKHQGAPYEQYF. Using reference TRBV5-5 and TRBJ2-7 for the parts outside the CDR3, the full variable domain is DAGVTQSPTHLIKTRGQQVTLRCSPISGHKSVSWYQQVLGQGPQFIFQYYEKEERGRGNFPDRFSARQFPNYSSELNVNALLLGDSALYLCASSKHQGAPYEQYFGPGTRLTVT.

This chain joins TRBV29-1 and TRBJ1-4, with 8 bases identical to TRBD1. Germline assignment: CDR1 SQVTM and CDR2 ANQGSEA. The CDR3 spans 13 residues. J was trimmed by 5 bases and V by 7 bases; bases with no gene match: 6. This CDR3 is CSARDRSNEKLFF. CDR3 bases: TGCAGCGCCAGGGACAGGTCAAATGAAAAACTGTTTTTT.

The sample holds a few counts of this clone. The chain recombines TRBV6-1 with TRBJ1-5, with a possible D match to TRBD1 (5 bases). Trimming took 7 bases from V and 6 from J, leaving 16 bases between them. CDR3 length equals 14 residues. CDR1 and CDR2 (germline): MNHNS, SASEGT. The CDR3 spells CASTPSLGRQPQHF. The CDR3 nucleotides are TGTGCCAGCACCCCGAGCCTGGGGCGTCAGCCCCAGCATTTT.

V and J are TRBV6-5 and TRBJ1-4; TRBD1 is a possible D gene (6 bases). This CDR3 contains 14 residues. V was shortened by 6 bases and J by 6 bases, with 14 bases between the two germline ends. Germline values: CDR1 MNHEY, CDR2 SVGAGI. This chain's CDR3 is CASRWGPGDEKLFF. Here the CDR3 DNA reads TGTGCCAGCAGATGGGGACCAGGGGATGAAAAACTGTTTTTT.

The chain links TRBV6-6 to TRBJ1-5; D perhaps matches TRBD1 (5 bases). Germline CDR1 reads MNHNY; CDR2 reads SVGAGI (reference sequence). Trimming cost V 3 bases and J 7 bases, with 13 bases left between them. This CDR3 spans 14 amino acids. CDR3 sequence reads: CASSYRGTEQPQHF. CDR3 DNA sequence: TGTGCCAGCAGTTATAGGGGAACGGAGCAGCCCCAGCATTTT.

The gene calls are TRBV7-9 and TRBJ1-5, with 7 bases lining up with TRBD1. The CDR3 runs to 17 residues. Germline V lookup: CDR1 SEHNR, CDR2 FQNEAQ (reference sequence). V dropped 1 base and J dropped 5; count of bases not matched to a gene: 11. The CDR3 sequence is CASSLVQGGVSHQPQHF. For the CDR3, the DNA is TGTGCCAGCAGCTTAGTTCAGGGGGGAGTTAGTCATCAGCCCCAGCATTTT.